Shown below are 9 T cell receptor beta chains from a single sample sequenced in a study of cytomegalovirus exposure and HLA in healthy donors. Primers: 60 Vbeta forward and 13 Jbeta reverse. Some clones are missing from TCRdb's copy, which holds only in-frame ones; the method was immunoSEQ multiplex PCR. The top ten hold 5% to 6.5% of the sample, which has some 110,000 clones, 60% to 80% seen once. The sample consisted of PBMCs. All receptors derive from a man between 60 and 70 years old in good health and CMV-seropositive.

The chain uses TRBV4-3 and TRBJ2-5, with D tentatively TRBD2 (6 bases). The J call could be wrong; TRBJ2-7 is a better fit for the DNA end. Germline CDR1 reads LGHNA; CDR2 reads YSLEER. The CDR3 spans 14 residues. For the CDR3, the DNA is TGCGCCAGCAGTGCCCTCGCGGGGTCCTACGAGCAGTACTTC. This encodes CASSALAGSYEQYF.

V and J are TRBV5-6 and TRBJ2-7, with D possibly TRBD2 on 6 matching bases. V was trimmed by 0 bases and J by 9 bases, leaving 13 bases between them. The V gene's germline CDR1 is SGHDT and CDR2 YYEEEE. The CDR3 extends over 13 amino acids. For the CDR3, the DNA is TGTGCCAGCAGCTTGGTTTCGGCAGCGGGGCAGTACTTC. This gives the protein CASSLVSAAGQYF.

In this sample, this clone turned up once. The gene calls are TRBV7-8 and TRBJ1-4, with no clear D. Trimming left V 3 bases short and J 0 bases short, with 5 bases between. Germline loops: CDR1 SGHVS, CDR2 FQNEAQ. This CDR3 is built from 14 residues. The CDR3 sequence: CASSFGATNEKLFF. The DNA for the CDR3 is TGTGCCAGCAGCTTTGGAGCAACTAATGAAAAACTGTTTTTT.

The V call is TRBV7-2, the J call TRBJ2-3; D may be TRBD1 (7 bases). The CDR3 totals 13 residues. CDR1 and CDR2 from the germline V gene are SGHTA and FQGNSA. V shed 4 bases and J shed 10 bases, with 15 bases lying between them. CDR3 loop: CASSSLQGGAQYF. The CDR3 region has the DNA TGTGCCAGCAGCTCACTGCAGGGGGGAGCGCAGTATTTT.

Only one count was recorded for this clone. V gene TRBV19 combines with J gene TRBJ2-5; 11 bases align to TRBD2. The J segment lost 4 bases and the V segment lost 4 bases, leaving 8 bases of the junction unmatched. The CDR3 spans 16 residues. Germline values: CDR1 LNHDA, CDR2 SQIVND (reference sequence). CDR3 DNA sequence: TGTGCCAGTAGTACCCCTCCTAGCGGGGGGCCAGAGACCCAGTACTTC. This sequence encodes CASSTPPSGGPETQYF.

The table lists this clone with a count of one. This chain links TRBV10-2 with TRBJ1-1; no reliable D call. In germline, CDR1 is WSHSY, CDR2 SAAADI. V lost 3 bases to trimming and J lost 4 bases, with 15 bases between them. The CDR3 sequence is 15 residues long. CDR3 sequence: CASSDGGPLGTEAFF. The CDR3 DNA reads TGCGCCAGCAGTGACGGTGGGCCTCTTGGCACTGAAGCTTTCTTT.

This clone was counted a single time. The rearrangement links TRBV14 to TRBJ2-5; 7 bases match TRBD2. CDR1 and CDR2 from the germline V gene are SGHDN and FVKESK. With V trimmed by 5 bases and J by 0 bases, 0 bases remained unmatched. This CDR3 comprises 13 residues. Here the CDR3 DNA reads TGTGCCAGCAGCAGCGGGAACCAAGAGACCCAGTACTTC. Its protein is CASSSGNQETQYF. The complete variable domain, with remaining parts taken from reference TRBV14 and TRBJ2-5, reads EAGVTQFPSHSVIEKGQTVTLRCDPISGHDNLYWYRRVMGKEIKFLLHFVKESKQDESGMPNNRFLAERTGGTYSTLKVQPAELEDSGVYFCASSSGNQETQYFGPGTRLLVL.

The chain carries TRBV7-3 and TRBJ2-2; TRBD1 matches 9 bases. J was trimmed by 2 bases and V by 1 base; bases with no gene match: 2. CDR1 is SGHTA, CDR2 FQGTGA, per germline. The CDR3 is 16 residues long. DNA of the CDR3: TGTGCCAGCAGCTTAATACAGGGGGCTAACACCGGGGAGCTGTTTTTT. It codes for CASSLIQGANTGELFF.

J is TRBJ2-5 and V is TRBV4-1, with TRBD1 identical over 8 bases. V was clipped by 4 bases and J by 0 bases; unmatched bases: 4. The length of the CDR3 is 15 residues. From germline, CDR1 is MGHRA and CDR2 YSYEKL. The CDR3 spells CASSRLDRDQETQYF. The CDR3 DNA is TGCGCCAGCAGCCGGTTGGACAGGGACCAAGAGACCCAGTACTTC.